The entry that follows covers one TCR beta chain sequence. What it binds is not known. Sequencing was at deep level. Profiling relied on immunoSEQ multiplex PCR, and the TCRdb table lists in-frame clones only, not all of them. The data contain fewer than 3 million clones, 85% to 95% of them singletons. The entry originates in a study of shared clonotypes between healthy human individuals. Notes on the study in general: Specimens sampled were limited to blood, with tissue repertoires likely differing.

The specimen was naive CD4+ T cells from PBMCs. Described subset: CD45RA+ positively selected. The TCR was taken from a young man in good health. Some clones in this sample may be carry-over from other donors' samples.

CDR3 DNA: TGTGCCAGCAGCTTAGCAGGGAGGGAGTATGGCTACACCTTC. Residues: CASSLAGREYGYTF. The V gene is TRBV7-2, the J gene TRBJ1-2; D is ambiguous. The CDR3 spans 14 residues. Trimming took 0 bases from V and 5 from J, leaving 10 bases between them. Germline V gene lookup returns CDR1 SGHTA and CDR2 FQGNSA.